This is a list of T cell receptor beta chains from one sample in a study of blood T cell repertoires in COVID-19. Generated by immunoSEQ multiplex PCR, the TCRdb table keeps only in-frame clones and is missing some. The data show roughly 120,000 clones, under 85% seen once. Input material: peripheral blood. These TCRs come from an older woman with acute or convalescent COVID-19. Both conserved end residues are part of each CDR3. The D gene is left open where the match is weak. Clone sizes are given selectively: once, few, many, or a class where the clone is expanded.

NA	TRBV2	few	TRBJ1-3	TGTGCCAGCAAGGCACAGCACTCTGGAAACACCATATATTTT	CASKAQHSGNTIYF
TRBD2	TRBV5-1	NA	TRBJ2-3	TGCGCCAGCAGCTTGCCCAAAGAACCGACTAGCGGGGTTAGCACAGATACGCAGTATTTT	CASSLPKEPTSGVSTDTQYF
NA	TRBV2	NA	TRBJ1-4	TGTGCCAGCAGTGAAGACCCAGGTCCCCCGGCGAAAAAACTGTTTTTT	CASSEDPGPPAKKLFF
TRBD1	TRBV24-1	NA	TRBJ1-5	TGTGCCACCAGTGATGGGACAGGAGTAGGTCAGCCCCAGCATTTT	CATSDGTGVGQPQHF
NA	TRBV7-3	NA	TRBJ1-4	TGTGCCAGCAGCTTAAGGCAGGGCCCTGGAGAAAAACTGTTTTTT	CASSLRQGPGEKLFF
NA	TRBV5-1	few	TRBJ1-1	TGCGCCAGCAGCTTGTACACCGACAGACTGAACACTGAAGCTTTCTTT	CASSLYTDRLNTEAFF
NA	TRBV2	NA	TRBJ1-2	TGTGCCAGCAGTGATATAGCAGTCAACTATGGCTACACCTTC	CASSDIAVNYGYTF
NA	TRBV7-3	NA	TRBJ1-1	TGTGCCAGCAGTTCACCCCAATTCAGGGGAAGGGCTTTCTTT	CASSSPQFRGRAFF
NA	TRBV7-9	NA	TRBJ1-5	TGTGCCAGCAGCTTAGCAGGACTGTATAGCAATCAGCCCCAGCATTTT	CASSLAGLYSNQPQHF
NA	TRBV3-1/TRBV3-2	NA	TRBJ1-1	TGTGCCAGCATTTCCCAGGGGACTGAAGCTTTCTTT	CASISQGTEAFF
NA	TRBV29-1	NA	TRBJ1-1	TGCAGCGTCGCAGGCGGGGCGACTGAAGCTTTCTTT	CSVAGGATEAFF
NA	TRBV7-3	few	TRBJ2-7	TGTGCCAGCAGCTTCCCCGGCGGCGAGCAGTACTTC	CASSFPGGEQYF
NA	TRBV3-1/TRBV3-2	NA	TRBJ1-2	TGTGCCAGCAGCCAAGTAGACTATGGCTACACCTTC	CASSQVDYGYTF
NA	TRBV2	few	TRBJ1-2	TGTGCCAGCGGAAACGGGGGGAACTATGGCTACACCTTC	CASGNGGNYGYTF
NA	TRBV7-2	NA	TRBJ1-1	TGTGCCAGCAGCCAGGGATTTGAAGCTTTCTTT	CASSQGFEAFF
NA	TRBV11-2	NA	TRBJ2-3	TGTGCCAGCAGCTTGGGGCTGTTTAAGGGGGCGCAGTATTTT	CASSLGLFKGAQYF
TRBD1	TRBV13	NA	TRBJ1-2	TGTGCCAGCATCGAGGGACAGGGCCTTTATGGCTACACCTTC	CASIEGQGLYGYTF
NA	TRBV7-2	NA	TRBJ2-5	TGTGCCAGCAGCTTGGGCAGGTACCAAGAGACCCAGTACTTC	CASSLGRYQETQYF
NA	TRBV27	NA	TRBJ1-5	TGTGCCAGCAGTTTAGACGGACAGATTTCCAATCAGCCCCAGCATTTT	CASSLDGQISNQPQHF
NA	TRBV28	NA	TRBJ1-2	TGTGCCAGCAGTTTGGTCGGGGAGTATGGCTACACCTTC	CASSLVGEYGYTF
NA	TRBV11-2	NA	TRBJ1-2	TGTGCCAGCAGCTTAGTAAACTATGGCTACACCTTC	CASSLVNYGYTF
NA	TRBV19	once	TRBJ1-5	TGTGCCAGTATGGGGGGTCAGCCCCAGCATTTT	CASMGGQPQHF
NA	TRBV7-9	NA	TRBJ1-4	TGTGCCAGCAGCTATGGAACAGGGACTAATGAAAAACTGTTTTTT	CASSYGTGTNEKLFF
TRBD1	TRBV19	NA	TRBJ1-1	TGTGCCAGTATTGAGGGGGCGGACACTGAAGCTTTCTTT	CASIEGADTEAFF
NA	TRBV4-2	NA	TRBJ1-5	TGTGCCAGCAGCCAAGATCTCTTAGACAGCCCAGGGCCCCAGCATTTT	CASSQDLLDSPGPQHF
NA	TRBV7-9	NA	TRBJ1-1	TGTGCCAGCAGCCCTAGGGGCGGGGCGTCTGACACTGAAGCTTTCTTT	CASSPRGGASDTEAFF
TRBD1	TRBV5-1	NA	TRBJ1-4	TGCGCCAGCAGCTTGGGACCCAGAGGACAGGGAAATAATGAAAAACTGTTTTTT	CASSLGPRGQGNNEKLFF
NA	TRBV13	few	TRBJ2-2	TGTGCCAGCAGCAACAGGTTGAGCGGGGAGCTGTTTTTT	CASSNRLSGELFF
NA	TRBV9	NA	TRBJ1-1	TGTGCCAGCAGCGTAGACGGGGGTACGGCAACTGAAGCTTTCTTT	CASSVDGGTATEAFF
NA	TRBV7-3	NA	TRBJ1-1	TGTGCCAGCAGCTTACAATCAGGAGTGGAGGCTGAAGCTTTCTTT	CASSLQSGVEAEAFF
NA	TRBV27	NA	TRBJ2-1	TGTGCCAGCAGTCCTTTCAGGGGAGTTAAGTCGTTGCAGTTCTTC	CASSPFRGVKSLQFF
NA	TRBV13	once	TRBJ1-1	TGTGCCAGCAGCCTGGGTGGGGGGGCAGGCATGAACACTGAAGCTTTCTTT	CASSLGGGAGMNTEAFF
TRBD2	TRBV2	NA	TRBJ2-3	TGTGCCAGCAGAGTGTCGGCGGGGGGGTCTCACGGGACGCAGTATTTT	CASRVSAGGSHGTQYF
NA	TRBV18	NA	TRBJ2-3	TGTGCCAGCTCACCCCCGGTCAAGAAGGATACGCAGTATTTT	CASSPPVKKDTQYF
NA	TRBV7-2	NA	TRBJ2-1	TGTGCCAGCAGCTCGTCCCCTAGGGAGCAGTTCTTC	CASSSSPREQFF
TRBD1	TRBV18	NA	TRBJ2-1	TGTGCCAGCTCACCTACTAGGACAGGTGAGCAGTTCTTC	CASSPTRTGEQFF
NA	TRBV7-9	NA	TRBJ1-5	TGTGCCAGCAGCTTTCAAGGGGGGGATCAGCCCCAGCATTTT	CASSFQGGDQPQHF
NA	TRBV5-1	NA	TRBJ2-7	TGCGCCAGCAGCTTGGGTCCGCGCTCCTACGAGCAGTACTTC	CASSLGPRSYEQYF
NA	TRBV19	NA	TRBJ1-6	TGTGCCAGTAGTTCGGGGGAAGCTGGAGGGAAGTCACCCCTCCACTTT	CASSSGEAGGKSPLHF
NA	TRBV7-9	NA	TRBJ1-2	TGTGCCAGCAGCTTGTCAGGAGGGGAGGCGTCCTATGGCTACACCTTC	CASSLSGGEASYGYTF
NA	TRBV4-1	NA	TRBJ1-1	TGCGCCAGCAGCCAAGAATTCAGGGGCACTGAAGCTTTCTTT	CASSQEFRGTEAFF
NA	TRBV19	NA	TRBJ1-1	TGTGCCAGTAGTTCCCACAGGGTGGGGACTGAAGCTTTCTTT	CASSSHRVGTEAFF
TRBD1	TRBV11-3	NA	TRBJ2-5	TGTGCCAGCAGCTTGGGGACAGGAGAAGAGACCCAGTACTTC	CASSLGTGEETQYF
TRBD1	TRBV6-5	NA	TRBJ1-2	TGTGCCAGCAGTTACAACAGGGGGAGGGCTGGCTACACCTTC	CASSYNRGRAGYTF
NA	TRBV5-1	NA	TRBJ2-3	TGCGCCAGCACCATACCCACCGGGACTAGCACAGATACGCAGTATTTT	CASTIPTGTSTDTQYF
NA	TRBV4-2	few	TRBJ1-1	TGTGCCAGCAGCCAGGATACAGGGTCGGCAGTCACTGAAGCTTTCTTT	CASSQDTGSAVTEAFF
NA	TRBV2	NA	TRBJ1-2	TGTGCCAGCAGTGTATTGCAGGGCGACTATGGCTACACCTTC	CASSVLQGDYGYTF
TRBD1	TRBV2	NA	TRBJ1-5	TGTGCCAGCCGGGACAGGGGGCTTCTGGCAAGCAATCAGCCCCAGCATTTT	CASRDRGLLASNQPQHF
TRBD2	TRBV5-1	NA	TRBJ2-2	TGCGCCAGCAGCTTTTCCCCAGCGGGGGGTTACACCGGGGAGCTGTTTTTT	CASSFSPAGGYTGELFF
NA	TRBV11-2	NA	TRBJ1-1	TGTGCCAGCAGCCTCTCCGGGACATTTGAAGCTTTCTTT	CASSLSGTFEAFF
NA	TRBV2	few	TRBJ1-1	TGTGCCAGCAATACACCTCCTGAGAACACTGAAGCTTTCTTT	CASNTPPENTEAFF
TRBD1	TRBV5-6	NA	TRBJ1-1	TGTGCCAGCAGTCCTCCCGGGACAGCTGGGCGCTCGACTGAAGCTTTCTTT	CASSPPGTAGRSTEAFF
NA	TRBV5-6	NA	TRBJ2-4	TGTGCCAGCAGCTTGGAGACAGGAAAAAACATTCAGTACTTC	CASSLETGKNIQYF
TRBD2	TRBV30	NA	TRBJ2-3	TGTGCCTGGAACAGCGGGGGACCCCCAGATACGCAGTATTTT	CAWNSGGPPDTQYF
NA	TRBV21-1	NA	TRBJ1-2	TGTGCCAGCAGCAAAGTAGAGAAAAAGGAGGAGGAGACTAACTATGGCTACACCTTC	CASSKVEKKEEETNYGYTF
NA	TRBV9	few	TRBJ2-2	TGTGCCAGCACAGTTGGACAGAACACCGGGGAGCTGTTTTTT	CASTVGQNTGELFF
TRBD1	TRBV24-1	NA	TRBJ1-2	TGTGCCACCAGTGGCGCCGGACAGGGGAACTATGGCTACACCTTC	CATSGAGQGNYGYTF
NA	TRBV10-3	few	TRBJ1-1	TGTGCCATCAGTGAGTCGAATACGGTGGCTGAAGCTTTCTTT	CAISESNTVAEAFF
TRBD2	TRBV7-6	NA	TRBJ2-5	TGTGCCAGCAGCTTGGGACTAGCATTGTCAGAGACCCAGTACTTC	CASSLGLALSETQYF